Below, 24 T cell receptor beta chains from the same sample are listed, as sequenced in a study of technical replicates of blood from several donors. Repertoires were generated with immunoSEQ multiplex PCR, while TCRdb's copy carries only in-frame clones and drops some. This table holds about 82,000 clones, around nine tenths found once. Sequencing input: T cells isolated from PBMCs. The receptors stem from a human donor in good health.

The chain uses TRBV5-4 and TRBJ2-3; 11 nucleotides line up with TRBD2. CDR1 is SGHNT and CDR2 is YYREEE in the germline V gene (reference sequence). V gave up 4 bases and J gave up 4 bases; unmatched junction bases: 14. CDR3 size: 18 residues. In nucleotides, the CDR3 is TGTGCCAGCAGCGCTGGCCTTACTAGCGGGAGCCTCGCAGATACGCAGTATTTT. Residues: CASSAGLTSGSLADTQYF. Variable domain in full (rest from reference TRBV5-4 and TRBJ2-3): ETGVTQSPTHLIKTRGQQVTLRCSSQSGHNTVSWYQQALGQGPQFIFQYYREEENGRGNFPPRFSGLQFPNYSSELNVNALELDDSALYLCASSAGLTSGSLADTQYFGPGTRLTVL.

The CDR3 DNA reads as TGTGCCAGCAGCCCGCCGGGGATGGGTAGCACAGATACGCAGTATTTT. The encoded protein is CASSPPGMGSTDTQYF. This sequence joins TRBV7-6 and TRBJ2-3, with D perhaps matching TRBD2 (5 bases). Germline CDR1 reads SGHVS; CDR2 reads FNYEAQ. CDR3 length: 16 amino acids. The germline V and J ends were trimmed by 5 bases and 0 bases, with 15 bases remaining between them. Based on the CDR3 plus reference TRBV7-6 and TRBJ2-3, the full variable domain is GAGVSQSPRYKVTKRGQDVALRCDPISGHVSLYWYRQALGQGPEFLTYFNYEAQQDKSGLPNDRFSAERPEGSISTLTIQRTEQRDSAMYRCASSPPGMGSTDTQYFGPGTRLTVL.

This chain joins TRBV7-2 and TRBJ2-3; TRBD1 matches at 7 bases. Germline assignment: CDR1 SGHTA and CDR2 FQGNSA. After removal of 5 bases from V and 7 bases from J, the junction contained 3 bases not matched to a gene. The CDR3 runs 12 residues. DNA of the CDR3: TGTGCCAGCAGCGACAGGGCCTATACGCAGTATTTT. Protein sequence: CASSDRAYTQYF. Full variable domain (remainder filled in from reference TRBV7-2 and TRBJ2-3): GAGVSQSPSNKVTEKGKDVELRCDPISGHTALYWYRQSLGQGLEFLIYFQGNSAPDKSGLPSDRFSAERTGGSVSTLTIQRTQQEDSAVYLCASSDRAYTQYFGPGTRLTVL.

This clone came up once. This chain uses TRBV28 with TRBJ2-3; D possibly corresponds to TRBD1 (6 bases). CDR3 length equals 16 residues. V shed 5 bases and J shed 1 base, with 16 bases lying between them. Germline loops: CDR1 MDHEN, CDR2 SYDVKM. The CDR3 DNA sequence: TGTGCCAGCAGTCCGTGGACAGATCGGGGCACAGATACGCAGTATTTT. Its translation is CASSPWTDRGTDTQYF.

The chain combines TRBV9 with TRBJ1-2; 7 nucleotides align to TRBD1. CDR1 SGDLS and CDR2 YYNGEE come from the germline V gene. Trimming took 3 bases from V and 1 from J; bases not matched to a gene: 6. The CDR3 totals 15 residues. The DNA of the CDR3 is TGTGCCAGCAGCGGTGACAGGGATATTAACTATGGCTACACCTTC. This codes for CASSGDRDINYGYTF.

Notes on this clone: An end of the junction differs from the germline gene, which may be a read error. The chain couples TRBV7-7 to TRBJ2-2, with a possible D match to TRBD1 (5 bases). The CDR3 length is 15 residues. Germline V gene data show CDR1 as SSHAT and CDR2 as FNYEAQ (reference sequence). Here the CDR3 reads CASSSKGPLAGELFF. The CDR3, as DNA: TGTGCTAGCAGCTCGAAGGGGCCCCTCGCCGGGGAGCTGTTTTTT.

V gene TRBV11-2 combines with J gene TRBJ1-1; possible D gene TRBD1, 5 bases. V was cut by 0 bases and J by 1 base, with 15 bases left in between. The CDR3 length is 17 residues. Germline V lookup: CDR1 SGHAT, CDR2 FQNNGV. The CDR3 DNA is TGTGCCAGCAGCTTAGATCCGTCAGGGTGGGGGAACACTGAAGCTTTCTTT. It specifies CASSLDPSGWGNTEAFF.

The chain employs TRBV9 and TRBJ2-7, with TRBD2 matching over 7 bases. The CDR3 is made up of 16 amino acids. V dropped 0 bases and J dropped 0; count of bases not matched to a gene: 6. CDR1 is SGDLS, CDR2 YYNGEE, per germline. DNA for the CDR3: TGTGCCAGCAGCGTAGGGGGTCTAGCGGTCTCCTACGAGCAGTACTTC. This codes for CASSVGGLAVSYEQYF.

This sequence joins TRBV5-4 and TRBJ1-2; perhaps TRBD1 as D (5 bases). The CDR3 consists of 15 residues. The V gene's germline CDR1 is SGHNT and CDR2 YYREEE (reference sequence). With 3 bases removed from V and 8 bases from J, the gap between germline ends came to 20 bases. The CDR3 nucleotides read TGTGCCAGCAGCTCGGAGGGACGCCTTAGGGCGGGCTACACCTTC. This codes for CASSSEGRLRAGYTF.

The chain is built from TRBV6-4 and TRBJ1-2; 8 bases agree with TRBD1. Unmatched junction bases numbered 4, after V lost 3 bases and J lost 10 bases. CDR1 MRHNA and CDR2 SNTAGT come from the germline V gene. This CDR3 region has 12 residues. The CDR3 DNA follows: TGTGCCAGCAGTGATTATCAGGGGGCCTACACCTTC. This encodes CASSDYQGAYTF.

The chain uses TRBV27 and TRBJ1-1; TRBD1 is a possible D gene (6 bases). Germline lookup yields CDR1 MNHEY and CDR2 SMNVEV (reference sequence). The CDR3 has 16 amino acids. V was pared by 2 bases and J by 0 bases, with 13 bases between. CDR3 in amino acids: CASSLRGTNLNTEAFF. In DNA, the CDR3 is TGTGCCAGCAGTTTAAGGGGGACTAATTTGAACACTGAAGCTTTCTTT.

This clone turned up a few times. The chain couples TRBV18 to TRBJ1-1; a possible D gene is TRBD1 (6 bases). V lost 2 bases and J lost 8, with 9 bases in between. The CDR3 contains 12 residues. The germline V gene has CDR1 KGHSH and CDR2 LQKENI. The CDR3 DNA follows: TGTGCCAGCTCACCATCAGGGGTCGAAGCTTTCTTT. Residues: CASSPSGVEAFF.

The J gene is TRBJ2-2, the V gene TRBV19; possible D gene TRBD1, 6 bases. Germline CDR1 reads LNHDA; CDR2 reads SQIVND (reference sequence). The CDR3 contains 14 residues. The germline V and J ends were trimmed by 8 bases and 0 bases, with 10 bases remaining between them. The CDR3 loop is CASSNRANTGELFF. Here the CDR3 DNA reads TGTGCCAGTTCTAACAGGGCGAACACCGGGGAGCTGTTTTTT.

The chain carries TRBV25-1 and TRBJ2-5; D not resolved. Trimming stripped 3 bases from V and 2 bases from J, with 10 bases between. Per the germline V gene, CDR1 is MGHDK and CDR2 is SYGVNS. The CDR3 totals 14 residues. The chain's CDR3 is CASSDYPVQETQYF. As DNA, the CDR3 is TGTGCCAGCAGTGATTACCCGGTGCAAGAGACCCAGTACTTC.

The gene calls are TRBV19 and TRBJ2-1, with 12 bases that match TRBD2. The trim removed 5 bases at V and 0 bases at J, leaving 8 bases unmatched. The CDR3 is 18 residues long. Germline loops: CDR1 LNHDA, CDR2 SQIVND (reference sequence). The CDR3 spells CASSGGLAGGFSYNEQFF. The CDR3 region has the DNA TGTGCCAGTAGTGGTGGTCTAGCGGGAGGGTTCTCCTACAATGAGCAGTTCTTC.

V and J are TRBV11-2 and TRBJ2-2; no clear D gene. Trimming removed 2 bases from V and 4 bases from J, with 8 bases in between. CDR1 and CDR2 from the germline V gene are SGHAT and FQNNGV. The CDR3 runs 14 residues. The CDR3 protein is CASSLIRFTGELFF. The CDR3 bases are TGTGCCAGCAGCTTAATACGGTTCACCGGGGAGCTGTTTTTT.

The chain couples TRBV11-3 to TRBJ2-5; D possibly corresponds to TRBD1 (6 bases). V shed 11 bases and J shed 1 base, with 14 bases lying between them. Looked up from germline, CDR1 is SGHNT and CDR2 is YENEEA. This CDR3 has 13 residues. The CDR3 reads CASRGRGQETQYF. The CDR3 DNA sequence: TGTGCCTCACGGGGCAGGGGCCAAGAGACCCAGTACTTC.

CDR3 region: CASSRGQDTDTQYF. As DNA, the CDR3 is TGTGCCAGCTCACGGGGACAGGACACAGATACGCAGTATTTT. This chain joins TRBV18 and TRBJ2-3, with TRBD1 identical over 8 bases. The CDR3 is made up of 14 amino acids. The ends lost 4 bases at V and 2 bases at J; junction bases unmatched: 2. CDR1 and CDR2 (germline): KGHSH, LQKENI.

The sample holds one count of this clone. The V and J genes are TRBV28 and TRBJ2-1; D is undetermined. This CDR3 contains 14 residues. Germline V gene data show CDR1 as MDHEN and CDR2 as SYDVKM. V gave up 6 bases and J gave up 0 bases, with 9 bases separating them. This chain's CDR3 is CASRETSSYNEQFF. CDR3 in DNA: TGTGCCAGCAGGGAGACTTCCTCCTACAATGAGCAGTTCTTC.

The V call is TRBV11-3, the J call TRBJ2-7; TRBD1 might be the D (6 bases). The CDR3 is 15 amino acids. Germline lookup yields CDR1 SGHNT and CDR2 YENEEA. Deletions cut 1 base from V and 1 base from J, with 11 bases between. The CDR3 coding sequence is TGTGCCAGCAGCTTAGGGGCAGGGGAGTCCTACGAGCAGTACTTC. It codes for CASSLGAGESYEQYF.

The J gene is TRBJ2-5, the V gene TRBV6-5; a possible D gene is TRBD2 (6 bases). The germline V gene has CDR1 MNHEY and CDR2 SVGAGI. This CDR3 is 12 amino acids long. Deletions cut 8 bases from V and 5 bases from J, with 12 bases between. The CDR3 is CASGGSQETQYF. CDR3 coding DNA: TGTGCCAGCGGGGGGAGCCAGGAGACCCAGTACTTC.

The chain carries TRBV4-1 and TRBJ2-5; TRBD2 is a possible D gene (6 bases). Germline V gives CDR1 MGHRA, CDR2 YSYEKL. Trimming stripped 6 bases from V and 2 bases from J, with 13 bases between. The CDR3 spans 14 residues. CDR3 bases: TGCGCCAGCAGAGGAGTGGGGGGTCAAGAGACCCAGTACTTC. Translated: CASRGVGGQETQYF.

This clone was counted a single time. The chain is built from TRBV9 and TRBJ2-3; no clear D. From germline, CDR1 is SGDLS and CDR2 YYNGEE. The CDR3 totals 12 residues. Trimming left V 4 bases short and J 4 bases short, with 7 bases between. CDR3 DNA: TGTGCCAGCAGCTACTTGGCAGATACGCAGTATTTT. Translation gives CASSYLADTQYF.

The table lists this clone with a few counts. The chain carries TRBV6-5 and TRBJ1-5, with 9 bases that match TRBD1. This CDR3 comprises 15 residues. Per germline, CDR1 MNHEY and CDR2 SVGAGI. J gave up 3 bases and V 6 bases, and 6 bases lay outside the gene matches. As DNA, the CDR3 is TGTGCCAGCAGCTGGACAGGGGCCATCAATCAGCCCCAGCATTTT. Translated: CASSWTGAINQPQHF.